The clone carrying this TCR beta chain was found many times. The CDR3 totals 17 residues. Trimming cost V 0 bases and J 3 bases, with 21 bases left between them. Germline V gene lookup returns CDR1 DFQATT and CDR2 SNEGSKA (reference sequence). The data originate from a study of T cells after yellow fever vaccination. TCR cDNA, made by 5'RACE template switching, carried an added universal primer site and UMIs. One entry per CDR3 protein, called by TCRdb with MiXCR from the 5' RACE reads. In the table there are 25,000 to 30,000 distinct CDR3 sequences, over 4.5% of which are singletons. Source: CD8+ T cells sorted from PBMCs, taken 10 days after the yellow fever booster vaccination. V is TRBV20-1 and J is TRBJ2-7; tentative D call: TRBD2 (6 bases). The receptor comes from a man between 25 and 39 years old who received the YFV17D yellow fever vaccine. CDR3 loop: CSARDNTLTEGYYEQYF. For the CDR3, the DNA is TGCAGTGCTAGAGATAACACCTTGACGGAGGGGTACTACGAGCAGTACTTC.